This T cell receptor beta chain was captured by sequencing in a study of blood T cell repertoires in COVID-19. Study overall: The origin of the acute and convalescent COVID-19 samples was the United States, Italy and Spain. T cells, B-cell-depleted T cells, or PBMCs provided the cDNA or gDNA that served as material.

Per the original methods: The authors estimated nucleated cell counts from reference gene primer amplification. TCRdb keeps only in-frame clones here, not all; method: immunoSEQ multiplex PCR. V, J and clone size are taken as reported in that table, and D and trimming were inferred from the DNA itself. This sample has over 150,000 clones; 84% occur once, and the top ten carry around 13%. The clonotype originates from a human donor in a cohort sampled during active COVID-19. Sequencing used peripheral blood.

The CDR3 loop reads CASTSTGTGFYEQYF. CDR3 DNA: TGTGCCAGCACCTCCACCGGGACAGGGTTCTACGAGCAGTACTTC. The gene calls are TRBV6-5 and TRBJ2-7; 9 nucleotides line up with TRBD1. The CDR3 runs to 15 residues. Germline V lookup: CDR1 MNHEY, CDR2 SVGAGI. V was clipped by 7 bases and J by 3 bases; unmatched bases: 10.